The sequence of this T cell receptor beta chain was determined in a study of T cells in localized non-small cell lung cancer. In germline, CDR1 is LNHDA, CDR2 SQIVND (reference sequence). The CDR3 spans 13 residues. Trimming took off 8 bases at V and 3 bases at J, with 11 bases between the two ends. Method: immunoSEQ multiplex PCR; TCRdb's copy keeps in-frame clones and lacks some. Among more than 2,500 clones listed, under 30% were seen once. Study-wide points: Heterogeneity cannot be ruled out, as sequencing used one tumor region only. Adjacent lung exhibited a median of around 60 among the 100 most abundant tumor clones. There was an association of higher blood T cell density with longer overall survival. Clonality peaked in uninvolved adjacent lung rather than tumor.

Concerning this clone itself: Its antigen is unidentified.

The specimen was lung tumor tissue, collected before any cancer treatment. This rearrangement joins TRBV19 to TRBJ1-5; D is unclear. This clonotype was obtained from a female donor of 60 years or more with stage II squamous cell lung carcinoma. The CDR3 DNA reads TGTGCCAGTGCAACCTCTTACAATCAGCCCCAGCATTTT. Amino acid sequence: CASATSYNQPQHF.